The 3 T cell receptor beta chains below all came from one sample that was sequenced in a study of shared clonotypes between healthy human individuals. Clones were sequenced by immunoSEQ multiplex PCR, and TCRdb holds only the in-frame ones, with some missing. The sample lists roughly 2.4 million clones, approximately 94% occurring once. Sequencing was done on a sample of naive CD4+ T cells sorted from blood. Subset given: CD45RA+ positively selected. These receptors came from a man younger than 30 in good health.

The V gene is TRBV5-6, the J gene TRBJ2-2; 13 bases are shared with TRBD2. The V and J ends lost 5 bases and 6 bases, in that order; junction bases with no gene match: 4. The CDR3 extends over 15 amino acids. Germline lookup yields CDR1 SGHDT and CDR2 YYEEEE. The DNA of the CDR3 is TGTGCCAGCAGACTAGCGGGAGGGCCCTCCGGGGAGCTGTTTTTT. Its translation: CASRLAGGPSGELFF.

The J gene is TRBJ1-3, the V gene TRBV20-1, with D hard to call. CDR1 and CDR2 from the germline V gene are DFQATT and SNEGSKA (reference sequence). The V end was cut by 0 bases, the J end by 10 bases, with 7 bases between. The CDR3 runs 11 residues. DNA of the CDR3: TGCAGTGCTAGAGAGGAGGCGACCATATATTTT. Its protein product is CSAREEATIYF.

The chain has TRBV10-3 and TRBJ1-2; no reliable D call. Germline CDR1 and CDR2: ENHRY and SYGVKD. The V end was cut by 0 bases, the J end by 12 bases, with 11 bases between. CDR3 size: 12 residues. CDR3 amino acids: CAISESAGVHTF. The CDR3 DNA reads as TGTGCCATCAGTGAGTCGGCGGGCGTTCACACCTTC.